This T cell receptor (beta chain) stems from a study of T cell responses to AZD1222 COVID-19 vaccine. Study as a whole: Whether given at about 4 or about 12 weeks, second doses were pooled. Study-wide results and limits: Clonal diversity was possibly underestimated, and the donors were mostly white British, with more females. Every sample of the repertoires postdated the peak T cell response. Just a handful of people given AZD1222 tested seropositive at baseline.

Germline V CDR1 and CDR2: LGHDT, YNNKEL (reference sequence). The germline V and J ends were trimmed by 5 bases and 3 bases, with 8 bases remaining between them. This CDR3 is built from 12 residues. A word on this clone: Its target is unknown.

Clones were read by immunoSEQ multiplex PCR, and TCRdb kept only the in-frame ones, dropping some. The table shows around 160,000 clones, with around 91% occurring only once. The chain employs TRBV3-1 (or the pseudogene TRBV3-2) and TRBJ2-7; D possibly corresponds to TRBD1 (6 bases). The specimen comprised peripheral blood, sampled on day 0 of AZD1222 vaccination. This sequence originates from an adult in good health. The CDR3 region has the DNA TGTGCCAGCAGCAAGGGACACTACGAGCAGTACTTC. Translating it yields CASSKGHYEQYF.